This TCR beta chain was observed in a study of response to subunit inactivated influenza vaccine. TCRdb redid the calling of the RT-PCR reads with MiXCR, one entry per CDR3 protein. Here the sample spans roughly 780,000 distinct CDR3 sequences, approximately 17% being singletons. This clonotype was seen only a few times. What it binds is not known. Study-level findings and limits: The study's authors posited that every seasonal influenza vaccination enlists few new T cells.

The V gene lost 5 bases and the J gene lost 0 bases, with 11 bases spanning the gap. Germline V gene sequence: CDR1 LNHDA, CDR2 SQIVND (reference sequence). This CDR3 spans 15 amino acids. This clonotype originated in a man aged 50 to 60 who received an inactivated influenza vaccine. Sequencing was performed on PBMCs from blood, taken 4 to 6 days after vaccination. The V call is TRBV19, the J call TRBJ2-1; D is uncertain. Here the CDR3 reads CASSATRYSYNEQFF. The DNA for the CDR3 is TGTGCCAGTAGTGCTACGAGATACTCCTACAATGAGCAGTTCTTC.